The 14 T cell receptor beta chains reported below all come from one sample, sequenced in a study of Graves' ophthalmopathy and Graves' hyperthyroidism. TCR beta CDR3 amplification used RNA transcripts. Second-round multiplex PCR came after first-round RT-PCR with HTBI primers. One entry per CDR3 protein, called by TCRdb with MiXCR from the multiplex PCR reads. The sample holds approximately 640,000 distinct CDR3 sequences, roughly two fifths seen once. The sequenced sample consisted of peripheral blood. These receptors were taken from an adult man with Graves' ophthalmopathy.

The V gene is TRBV12-3 or TRBV12-4, the J gene TRBJ2-2, with D possibly being TRBD1 (6 bases). The ends were cut back, 6 bases at V and 6 bases at J, with 17 bases in the middle. This CDR3 region has 15 residues. CDR3 in DNA: TGTGCCAGCAGGTTTTGGGGGCCCAAACCCGGGGAGCTGTTTTTT. Translated: CASRFWGPKPGELFF.

In this sample, this clonotype turned up a few times. The J gene is TRBJ2-7, the V gene TRBV3-1; either TRBD1 or TRBD2 may supply D (5 bases each). The V end was cut by 4 bases, the J end by 2 bases, with 15 bases between. CDR3 length equals 15 residues. Germline V gene sequence: CDR1 LGHDT, CDR2 YNNKEL (reference sequence). The CDR3 region has the DNA TGTGCCAGCAGCCTTCAGAGTAGAGGGGCCTACGAGCAGTACTTC. Its protein is CASSLQSRGAYEQYF.

The chain combines TRBV25-1 with TRBJ2-7; D is possibly TRBD1 or TRBD2 (5 bases each). V gave up 6 bases and J gave up 2 bases, with 20 bases separating them. This CDR3 region has 16 residues. Germline CDR1 MGHDK, CDR2 SYGVNS. Here the CDR3 reads CASRHRERGAPYEQYF. The CDR3 nucleotides are TGTGCCAGCAGACATCGTGAGAGGGGAGCCCCCTACGAGCAGTACTTC.

V usage is TRBV12-3 or TRBV12-4 and J usage is TRBJ2-3, with TRBD1 matching over 9 bases. Trimming removed 6 bases from V and 10 bases from J; junction bases left unmatched: 14. The CDR3 consists of 15 residues. CDR3 coding DNA: TGTGCCAGCAGCCCCAGGGACAGGGTCGGTTTCGCGCAGTATTTT. It yields the protein CASSPRDRVGFAQYF.

This clonotype turned up a few times. The V call is TRBV7-2, the J call TRBJ2-5; D not resolved. Germline V gene data show CDR1 as SGHTA and CDR2 as FQGNSA. The CDR3 totals 13 residues. V was trimmed by 5 bases and J by 3 bases, leaving 10 bases between them. The CDR3 coding sequence is TGTGCCAGCAGCCAAGCACAAAAAGAGACCCAGTACTTC. Translated, it gives CASSQAQKETQYF.

This clonotype was observed many times. The chain couples TRBV4-1 to TRBJ2-7; D is undetermined. From germline, CDR1 is MGHRA and CDR2 YSYEKL. The length of the CDR3 is 16 residues. The V end was cut by 0 bases, the J end by 9 bases, with 21 bases between. The CDR3 nucleotides are TGCGCCAGCAGCCAAGAGGTGGGCAGCGTCGGCGGTTTGCAGTACTTC. Encoded protein: CASSQEVGSVGGLQYF.

CDR3 in DNA: TGTGCCAGCAGTTCCCGGGACAGACCCCTCCACTTT. It is translated as CASSSRDRPLHF. This chain links TRBV6-6 with TRBJ1-6; 7 bases fit TRBD1. The CDR3 loop spans 12 amino acids. Looked up from germline, CDR1 is MNHNY and CDR2 is SVGAGI (reference sequence). The trim removed 4 bases at V and 12 bases at J, leaving 3 bases unmatched.

This clonotype has at least ten counts. The chain couples TRBV19 to TRBJ2-7, with 7 bases aligning to TRBD1. Trimming removed 5 bases from V and 6 bases from J; junction bases left unmatched: 10. The germline gives CDR1 LNHDA, CDR2 SQIVND (reference sequence). The CDR3 loop spans 14 amino acids. The CDR3 nucleotides are TGTGCCAGTAGTCCCCAAGTGACAGGGTCCGAGCAGTACTTC. Its translation is CASSPQVTGSEQYF.

This clonotype showed up just a few times. A read error may produce the germline difference seen at one junction end. V is TRBV2 and J is TRBJ2-5, with D possibly matching TRBD2 (5 bases). The CDR3 is 13 residues long. The germline CDR1 and CDR2 sequences are SNHLY and FYNNEI. CDR3 protein: CASSEGRGEAQYF. As DNA, the CDR3 is TGTGCCAGCAGTGAAGGTCGGGGAGAGGCCCAGTACTTC.

This clonotype was observed at least ten times. The chain combines TRBV12-3 or TRBV12-4 with TRBJ2-7; D may match TRBD1 or TRBD2 (6 bases each). Trimming pared 4 bases from V and 8 bases from J, leaving 12 bases between. This CDR3 is built from 12 residues. The CDR3 nucleotides read TGTGCCAGCAGTTCGGCCGGGGGCAAGCAGTACTTC. This codes for CASSSAGGKQYF.

Ten or more counts support this clonotype. This chain connects TRBV5-5 to TRBJ1-2; 8 nucleotides agree with TRBD1. With 0 bases clipped from V and 5 bases from J, the junction kept 6 bases outside the gene matches. Germline assignment: CDR1 SGHKS and CDR2 YYEKEE (reference sequence). The CDR3 contains 15 residues. Written as DNA, the CDR3 is TGTGCCAGCAGCTTGGCTCCAGGGGGCGAATATGGCTACACCTTC. It translates to CASSLAPGGEYGYTF.

V and J are TRBV10-3 and TRBJ1-1, with 7 bases identical to TRBD1. The CDR3 covers 11 residues. V lost 6 bases to trimming and J lost 8 bases; unmatched junction nucleotides: 3. CDR1 and CDR2 (germline): ENHRY, SYGVKD. The CDR3 DNA is TGTGCCATCAGGTCGGGACAGGAAGCTTTCTTT. This codes for CAIRSGQEAFF.

The rearrangement links TRBV20-1 to TRBJ2-7; 9 bases are a match to TRBD1. In germline, CDR1 is DFQATT, CDR2 SNEGSKA (reference sequence). Trimming took 1 base from V and 3 from J; bases not matched to a gene: 7. CDR3 length: 15 residues. The CDR3 region has the DNA TGCAGTGCTAGAGCGCGACAGGGGGGCAACTACGAGCAGTACTTC. It specifies CSARARQGGNYEQYF.

In this sample, this clonotype turned up many times. The chain combines TRBV29-1 with TRBJ2-7; tentatively, D is TRBD2 (5 bases). The germline V and J ends were trimmed by 7 bases and 0 bases, with 10 bases remaining between them. The CDR3 sequence is 12 residues long. Germline CDR1 SQVTM, CDR2 ANQGSEA. CDR3 amino acids: CSAAGDSYEQYF. The DNA of the CDR3 is TGCAGCGCTGCGGGCGACTCCTACGAGCAGTACTTC.